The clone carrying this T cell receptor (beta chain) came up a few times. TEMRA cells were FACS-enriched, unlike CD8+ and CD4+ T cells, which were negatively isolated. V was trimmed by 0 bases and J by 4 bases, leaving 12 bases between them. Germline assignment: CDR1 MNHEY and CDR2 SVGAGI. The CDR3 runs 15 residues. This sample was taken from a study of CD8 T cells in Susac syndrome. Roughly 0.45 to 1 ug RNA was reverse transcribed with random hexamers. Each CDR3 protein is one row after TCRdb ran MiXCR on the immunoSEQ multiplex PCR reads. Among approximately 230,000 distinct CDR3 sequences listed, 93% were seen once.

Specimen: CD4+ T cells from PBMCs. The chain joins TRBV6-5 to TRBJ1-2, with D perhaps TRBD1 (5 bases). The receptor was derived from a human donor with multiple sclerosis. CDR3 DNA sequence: TGTGCCAGCAGTTACTCGCAGGGCCCAAGCTATGGCTACACCTTC. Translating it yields CASSYSQGPSYGYTF.